This T cell receptor beta chain came from a study of cytomegalovirus exposure and HLA in healthy donors. Across the whole study: Prior work identified 117 million unique TCR beta sequences in around 170 million T cells. Regarding the study as a whole: For most TCR beta V segments, an earlier analysis put the productive rate at about 90% or about 30% of the time.

J was trimmed by 3 bases and V by 6 bases; bases with no gene match: 9. The CDR3 is 16 amino acids. Germline-derived CDR1 and CDR2 are MDHEN and SYDVKM. In the PCR, 60 Vbeta and 13 Jbeta primers were used. Generated by immunoSEQ multiplex PCR, the TCRdb table keeps only in-frame clones and is missing some. The sample holds about 97,000 clones, around 81% seen once. Worth noting for this clone: The antigen is undetermined.

This TCR came from a man aged 40-49 years in good health and CMV-seropositive. Input material: PBMCs. J is TRBJ2-7 and V is TRBV28; 12 bases fit TRBD2. The CDR3 DNA follows: TGTGCCAGCAGCTCTACCGGGACTAGCGGGTACTACGAGCAGTACTTC. Amino acid sequence: CASSSTGTSGYYEQYF.